Described below is a single TCR beta chain sequence and its context. CDR3 size: 16 residues. V was pared by 0 bases and J by 5 bases, with 15 bases between. The germline CDR1 and CDR2 sequences are MGHRA and YSYEKL. Only in-frame clones appear in the TCRdb table, and some are missing; sequencing was by immunoSEQ multiplex PCR. The sample has 150,000 or so clones; roughly nine tenths are singletons. These data originate in a study of blood T cell repertoires in COVID-19. Source material: peripheral blood. The rearrangement uses TRBV4-1 and TRBJ2-3, with D possibly matching TRBD1 (7 bases). The sequence derives from a man aged 45-65 years with acute or convalescent COVID-19. The DNA of the CDR3 is TGCGCCAGCAGCCAAGACAGGGGGACTCGAGGAGATACGCAGTATTTT. As protein: CASSQDRGTRGDTQYF.